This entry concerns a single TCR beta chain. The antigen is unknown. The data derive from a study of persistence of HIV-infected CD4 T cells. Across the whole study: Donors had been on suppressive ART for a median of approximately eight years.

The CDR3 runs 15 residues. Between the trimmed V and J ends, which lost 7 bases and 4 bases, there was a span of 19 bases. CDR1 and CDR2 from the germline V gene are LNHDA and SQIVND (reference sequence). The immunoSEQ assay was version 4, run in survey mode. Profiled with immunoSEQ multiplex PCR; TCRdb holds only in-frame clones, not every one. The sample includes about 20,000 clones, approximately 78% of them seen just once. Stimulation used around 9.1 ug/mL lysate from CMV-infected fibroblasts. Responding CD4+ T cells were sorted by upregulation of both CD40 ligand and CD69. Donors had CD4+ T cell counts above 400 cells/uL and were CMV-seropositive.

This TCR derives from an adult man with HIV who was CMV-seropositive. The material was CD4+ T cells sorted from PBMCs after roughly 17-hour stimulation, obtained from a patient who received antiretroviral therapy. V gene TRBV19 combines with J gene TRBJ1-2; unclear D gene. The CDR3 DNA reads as TGTGCCAGTACCCCCGAGGGCCTCATGGGCTATGGCTACACCTTC. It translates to CASTPEGLMGYGYTF. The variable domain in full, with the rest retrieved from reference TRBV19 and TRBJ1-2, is DGGITQSPKYLFRKEGQNVTLSCEQNLNHDAMYWYRQDPGQGLRLIYYSQIVNDFQKGDIAEGYSVSREKKESFPLTVTSAQKNPTAFYLCASTPEGLMGYGYTFGSGTRLTVV.